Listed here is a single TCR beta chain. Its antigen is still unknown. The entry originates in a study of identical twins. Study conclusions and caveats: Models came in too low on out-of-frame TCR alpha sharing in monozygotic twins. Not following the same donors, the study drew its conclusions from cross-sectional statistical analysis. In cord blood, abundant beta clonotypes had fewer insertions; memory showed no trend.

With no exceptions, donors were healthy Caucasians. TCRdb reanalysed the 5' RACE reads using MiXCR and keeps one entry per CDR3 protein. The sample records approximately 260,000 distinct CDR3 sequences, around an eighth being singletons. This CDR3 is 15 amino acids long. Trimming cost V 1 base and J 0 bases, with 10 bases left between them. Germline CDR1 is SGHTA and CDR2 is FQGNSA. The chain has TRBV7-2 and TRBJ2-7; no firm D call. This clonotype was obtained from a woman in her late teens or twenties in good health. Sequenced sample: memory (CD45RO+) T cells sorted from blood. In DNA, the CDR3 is TGTGCCAGCAGCTTAGGTGGAACGGACTCCTACGAGCAGTACTTC. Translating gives CASSLGGTDSYEQYF.